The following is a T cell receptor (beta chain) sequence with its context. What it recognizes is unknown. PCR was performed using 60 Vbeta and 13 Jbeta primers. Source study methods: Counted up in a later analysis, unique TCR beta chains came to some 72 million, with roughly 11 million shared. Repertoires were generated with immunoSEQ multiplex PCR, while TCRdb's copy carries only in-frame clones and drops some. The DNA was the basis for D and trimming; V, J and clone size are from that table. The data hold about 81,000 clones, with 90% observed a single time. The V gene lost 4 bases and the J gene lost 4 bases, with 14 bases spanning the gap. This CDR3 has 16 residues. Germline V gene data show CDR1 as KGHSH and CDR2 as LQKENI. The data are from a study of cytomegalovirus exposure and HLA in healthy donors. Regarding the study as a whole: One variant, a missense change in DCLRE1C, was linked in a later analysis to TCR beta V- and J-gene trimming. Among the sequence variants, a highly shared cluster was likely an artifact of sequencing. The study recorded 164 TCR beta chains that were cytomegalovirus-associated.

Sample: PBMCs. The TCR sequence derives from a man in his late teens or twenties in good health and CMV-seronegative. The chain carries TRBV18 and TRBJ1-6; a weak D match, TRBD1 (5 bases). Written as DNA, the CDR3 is TGTGCCAGCTCACTTGAGGCAGGGAGGTATAATTCACCCCTCCACTTT. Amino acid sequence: CASSLEAGRYNSPLHF. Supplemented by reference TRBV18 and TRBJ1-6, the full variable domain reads NAGVMQNPRHLVRRRGQEARLRCSPMKGHSHVYWYRQLPEEGLKFMVYLQKENIIDESGMPKERFSAEFPKEGPSILRIQQVVRGDSAAYFCASSLEAGRYNSPLHFGNGTRLTVT.